This T cell receptor (beta chain) was captured in a study of cytomegalovirus exposure and HLA in healthy donors. Study findings and constraints: Rare TCR sequences dominated, though some public TCRs recurred in many donors.

It was with 60 Vbeta and 13 Jbeta primers that the PCR ran. Data came from immunoSEQ multiplex PCR; TCRdb stores just in-frame clones and leaves some out. The sample includes 85,000 to 95,000 clones, about 68% of them seen just once. While unrecorded immune exposures were likely, the donors were nominally healthy when sampled. With respect to this clone: The antigen remains unidentified.

Material: PBMCs. The source is a young man in good health and CMV-seropositive.

The CDR3 loop reads CASSQSGSYNEQFF. The CDR3 DNA sequence: TGCGCCAGCAGCCAATCGGGCTCCTACAATGAGCAGTTCTTC. V usage is TRBV4-1 and J usage is TRBJ2-1; no clear D gene. The V end was cut by 2 bases, the J end by 0 bases, with 5 bases between. The CDR3 has 14 amino acids. Germline assignment: CDR1 MGHRA and CDR2 YSYEKL.